Listed below are T cell receptor beta chains from one sample, sequenced in a study of blood T cell repertoires in COVID-19. Repertoires were generated with immunoSEQ multiplex PCR, while TCRdb's copy carries only in-frame clones and drops some. The sample consists of around 310,000 clones, 89% of them appearing once. What was sequenced was peripheral blood. The receptors were gathered from a woman aged 60-70 years with acute or convalescent COVID-19. CDR3s include the opening cysteine and the closing phenylalanine or tryptophan. The D gene is left open where the match is weak. Expanded clones get a size class; other rows say once, few or many, or leave the size out.

clone size: -; CDR3 length: 15; J gene: TRBJ2-3; D gene: TRBD1; V gene: TRBV9; CDR3 DNA: TGTGCCAGCAGCGTCACAGGGGGCCGCACAGATACGCAGTATTTT; CDR3 protein: CASSVTGGRTDTQYF
clone size: -; CDR3 length: 14; J gene: TRBJ1-1; D gene: -; V gene: TRBV7-9; CDR3 DNA: TGTGCCAGCAGCGTTGCGGGGGACAACACTGAAGCTTTCTTT; CDR3 protein: CASSVAGDNTEAFF
clone size: -; CDR3 length: 12; J gene: TRBJ2-3; D gene: TRBD2; V gene: TRBV28; CDR3 DNA: TGTGCCAGCAGCGAGACTAGCGGGAGCCAGTATTTT; CDR3 protein: CASSETSGSQYF
clone size: -; CDR3 length: 18; J gene: TRBJ2-1; D gene: TRBD2; V gene: TRBV7-2; CDR3 DNA: TGTGCCAGCAGCTTAGCGACTAGCGGGGGGACTAGCTACAATGAGCAGTTCTTC; CDR3 protein: CASSLATSGGTSYNEQFF
clone size: -; CDR3 length: 15; J gene: TRBJ1-6; D gene: TRBD1; V gene: TRBV7-9; CDR3 DNA: TGTGCCAGCAGCTTAGCGGGACAGAATAATTCACCCCTCCACTTT; CDR3 protein: CASSLAGQNNSPLHF
clone size: -; CDR3 length: 16; J gene: TRBJ1-5; D gene: -; V gene: TRBV2; CDR3 DNA: TGTGCCAGCAGTGGAGTAGGGTTGGGGGCAAATCAGCCCCAGCATTTT; CDR3 protein: CASSGVGLGANQPQHF
clone size: -; CDR3 length: 13; J gene: TRBJ1-4; D gene: -; V gene: TRBV3-1/TRBV3-2; CDR3 DNA: TGTGCCAGCAGCCAAGTTGTTCAGGAAAAACTGTTTTTT; CDR3 protein: CASSQVVQEKLFF
clone size: -; CDR3 length: 16; J gene: TRBJ1-4; D gene: TRBD1; V gene: TRBV28; CDR3 DNA: TGTGCCAGCAGCCCCCAAACGAGGGGGCGTCATGAAAAACTGTTTTTT; CDR3 protein: CASSPQTRGRHEKLFF
clone size: -; CDR3 length: 15; J gene: TRBJ2-1; D gene: -; V gene: TRBV3-1/TRBV3-2; CDR3 DNA: TGTGCCAGCAGCCATCACCAGATTGGGGGGAATGAGCAGTTCTTC; CDR3 protein: CASSHHQIGGNEQFF
clone size: -; CDR3 length: 14; J gene: TRBJ1-1; D gene: TRBD1; V gene: TRBV4-2; CDR3 DNA: TGTGCCAGCAGCCAAACCGGGACAGGGTTTGAAGCTTTCTTT; CDR3 protein: CASSQTGTGFEAFF
clone size: -; CDR3 length: 14; J gene: TRBJ1-1; D gene: -; V gene: TRBV28; CDR3 DNA: TGTGCCAGCAGTTACGGGGGGCTTGTCACTGAAGCTTTCTTT; CDR3 protein: CASSYGGLVTEAFF
clone size: -; CDR3 length: 16; J gene: TRBJ2-2; D gene: -; V gene: TRBV5-4; CDR3 DNA: TGTGCCAGCAGCTTGGAAGGGGCGTTGGGGACCGGGGAGCTGTTTTTT; CDR3 protein: CASSLEGALGTGELFF
clone size: -; CDR3 length: 14; J gene: TRBJ2-7; D gene: -; V gene: TRBV19; CDR3 DNA: TGTGCCAGTAGTCAACGGACACAATTCTACGAGCAGTACTTC; CDR3 protein: CASSQRTQFYEQYF
clone size: -; CDR3 length: 11; J gene: TRBJ2-3; D gene: -; V gene: TRBV15; CDR3 DNA: TGTGCCACCAGCCTCACAGATACGCAGTATTTT; CDR3 protein: CATSLTDTQYF
clone size: once; CDR3 length: 16; J gene: TRBJ2-7; D gene: TRBD1; V gene: TRBV5-1; CDR3 DNA: TGCGCCAGCAGCTCGCTGGGACAGGGGGCTAAATACGAGCAGTACTTC; CDR3 protein: CASSSLGQGAKYEQYF
clone size: once; CDR3 length: 19; J gene: TRBJ1-6; D gene: -; V gene: TRBV27; CDR3 DNA: TGTGCCAGCAGTCCTCGGATATCAGGGCCGAGCTCCTATAATTCACCCCTCCACTTT; CDR3 protein: CASSPRISGPSSYNSPLHF
clone size: -; CDR3 length: 16; J gene: TRBJ2-5; D gene: TRBD2; V gene: TRBV28; CDR3 DNA: TGTGCCAGCAGCGTCCGGGCTAGCGGGGGGCGGGAGACCCAGTACTTC; CDR3 protein: CASSVRASGGRETQYF
clone size: -; CDR3 length: 15; J gene: TRBJ1-2; D gene: TRBD1; V gene: TRBV18; CDR3 DNA: TGTGCCAGCTCCCCCGCCGGGACAGGGATCTATGGCTACACCTTC; CDR3 protein: CASSPAGTGIYGYTF
clone size: -; CDR3 length: 16; J gene: TRBJ2-7; D gene: TRBD2; V gene: TRBV7-9; CDR3 DNA: TGTGCCAGCAGCGCGGGACTAGCGGGGGGGCGTTTGGAGCAGTACTTC; CDR3 protein: CASSAGLAGGRLEQYF
clone size: -; CDR3 length: 16; J gene: TRBJ2-1; D gene: -; V gene: TRBV19; CDR3 DNA: TGTGCCAGTAGCATCCGAGGAGGGACAGTTGACAATGAGCAGTTCTTC; CDR3 protein: CASSIRGGTVDNEQFF
clone size: -; CDR3 length: 12; J gene: TRBJ1-1; D gene: -; V gene: TRBV6-6; CDR3 DNA: TGTGCCAGCAGGCGCGGGAACACTGAAGCTTTCTTT; CDR3 protein: CASRRGNTEAFF
clone size: -; CDR3 length: 14; J gene: TRBJ1-4; D gene: -; V gene: TRBV7-9; CDR3 DNA: TGTGCCAGCAGCTTAGAAGGGACATTAGAAAAACTGTTTTTT; CDR3 protein: CASSLEGTLEKLFF
clone size: few; CDR3 length: 14; J gene: TRBJ1-2; D gene: -; V gene: TRBV28; CDR3 DNA: TGTGCCAGCAGTTGGAGGGGTCTAACCTATGGCTACACCTTC; CDR3 protein: CASSWRGLTYGYTF
clone size: once; CDR3 length: 11; J gene: TRBJ1-1; D gene: TRBD1; V gene: TRBV27; CDR3 DNA: TGTGCCTCCCAACAGGGGACTGAAGCTTTCTTT; CDR3 protein: CASQQGTEAFF
clone size: -; CDR3 length: 14; J gene: TRBJ1-2; D gene: TRBD1; V gene: TRBV2; CDR3 DNA: TGTGCCAGCTCGGAGAGGGGGCTGAGCTATGGCTACACCTTC; CDR3 protein: CASSERGLSYGYTF
clone size: -; CDR3 length: 11; J gene: TRBJ1-2; D gene: TRBD1; V gene: TRBV20-1; CDR3 DNA: TGCAGTGCTAGCGGGACAGGGCGCTACACCTTC; CDR3 protein: CSASGTGRYTF
clone size: -; CDR3 length: 13; J gene: TRBJ1-2; D gene: -; V gene: TRBV7-9; CDR3 DNA: TGTGCCAGCAGCTTGCCGGTGGTTATAGGCTACACCTTC; CDR3 protein: CASSLPVVIGYTF
clone size: -; CDR3 length: 15; J gene: TRBJ2-2; D gene: TRBD2; V gene: TRBV6-5; CDR3 DNA: TGTGCCAGCATGTCACCGGGACTAGCCAGCGGGGAGCTGTTTTTT; CDR3 protein: CASMSPGLASGELFF
clone size: -; CDR3 length: 12; J gene: TRBJ2-7; D gene: -; V gene: TRBV11-2; CDR3 DNA: TGTGCCAGCAGCTTACTTTTGTACGAGCAGTACTTC; CDR3 protein: CASSLLLYEQYF
clone size: -; CDR3 length: 17; J gene: TRBJ1-1; D gene: -; V gene: TRBV7-9; CDR3 DNA: TGTGCCAGCAGCGCAGACATCCACGAAAACTTAAACACTGAAGCTTTCTTT; CDR3 protein: CASSADIHENLNTEAFF